Each of the 4 T cell receptor beta chains below was sequenced from the same sample in a study of Tregs in tolerant kidney transplant recipients (dated by TCRdb to about 2019). Library preparation employed the immunoSEQ multiplex PCR assay. What TCRdb holds here is the immuneACCESS table cut down to in-frame rearrangements. Part of the clones is not present; checked against another copy, under half of the missing clones reflect an unresolved V gene, and the others are unexplained. Recorded for this sample are around 50,000 clones; 83% of them occurred a single time. More than 4% of the sample is held by the ten biggest clonotypes. Sequencing used CD4+ T cells from blood. The receptors were sampled from a human donor in good health.

V usage is TRBV15 and J usage is TRBJ1-4; D unresolved. CDR1 is LNHNV and CDR2 is YYDKDF in the germline V gene (reference sequence). Trimming cost V 1 base and J 5 bases, with 5 bases left between them. The CDR3 length is 13 residues. The DNA for the CDR3 is TGTGCCACCAGCAGAGCCTCAAATGAAAAACTGTTTTTT. Its translation: CATSRASNEKLFF.

The V call is TRBV19, the J call TRBJ2-1; TRBD2 matches 10 bases. The CDR3 spans 18 residues. V gave up 6 bases and J gave up 4 bases; unmatched junction bases: 15. Germline-derived CDR1 and CDR2 are LNHDA and SQIVND (reference sequence). The CDR3 here is CASSEAGGLRTFYNEQFF. CDR3 nucleotide sequence: TGTGCCAGTAGCGAAGCGGGAGGGCTGAGGACCTTTTACAATGAGCAGTTCTTC.

This clone was detected only once. Germline and junction disagree at one end, which may indicate a read error. V is TRBV7-6 and J is TRBJ2-1, with D tentatively TRBD2 (6 bases). Germline V CDR1 and CDR2: SGHVS, FNYEAQ. This CDR3 is built from 16 residues. The CDR3 DNA reads TGTGCCAGCAGTTTAGGCCGGGACTTTTCGTACAATGAGCAGTTCTTC. Translated: CASSLGRDFSYNEQFF. The full variable domain, rest sourced from reference TRBV7-6 and TRBJ2-1, is GAGVSQSPRYKVTKRGQDVALRCDPISGHVSLYWYRQALGQGPEFLTYFNYEAQQDKSGLPNDRFSAERPEGSISTLTIQRTEQRDSAMYRCASSLGRDFSYNEQFFGPGTRLTVL.

The genes are TRBV7-2 and TRBJ1-1; 9 positions agree with TRBD1. The CDR3 covers 16 residues. With V trimmed by 1 base and J by 6 bases, 9 bases remained unmatched. Germline V gene data show CDR1 as SGHTA and CDR2 as FQGNSA. The CDR3 region has the DNA TGTGCCAGCAGCTTAGGCTCTTGGACAGGGGAGGCTGAAGCTTTCTTT. This codes for CASSLGSWTGEAEAFF.